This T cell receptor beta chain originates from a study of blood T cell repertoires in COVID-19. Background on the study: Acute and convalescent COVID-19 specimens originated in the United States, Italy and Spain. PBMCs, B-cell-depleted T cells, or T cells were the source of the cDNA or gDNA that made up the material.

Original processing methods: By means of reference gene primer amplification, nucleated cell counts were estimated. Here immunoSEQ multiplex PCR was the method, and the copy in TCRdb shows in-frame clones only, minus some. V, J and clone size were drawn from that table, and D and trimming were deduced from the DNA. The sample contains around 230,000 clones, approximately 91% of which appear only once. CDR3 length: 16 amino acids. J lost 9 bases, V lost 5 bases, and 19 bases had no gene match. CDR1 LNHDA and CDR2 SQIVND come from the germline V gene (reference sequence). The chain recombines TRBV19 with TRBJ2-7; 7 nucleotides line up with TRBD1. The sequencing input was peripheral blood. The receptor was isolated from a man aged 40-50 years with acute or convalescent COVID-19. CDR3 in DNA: TGTGCCAGTAGTCCCCTCTTGGGGCGACAGGGCACCAGGCAGTACTTC. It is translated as CASSPLLGRQGTRQYF.